One sample yielded the 20 T cell receptor beta chains listed below, sequenced in a study of shared clonotypes between healthy human individuals. Measured with immunoSEQ multiplex PCR; TCRdb has only the in-frame clones, and not every one. The sample yields approximately 2,000,000 clones, around 90% seen once. Source material: naive CD4+ T cells from PBMCs. Subset of the sample: CD45RA+ positively selected. Receptors were obtained from a man younger than 35 in good health. Some clones in this sample may be carry-over from other donors' samples.

This chain links TRBV25-1 with TRBJ1-4, with TRBD1 as a possible D gene (6 bases). CDR1 is MGHDK, CDR2 SYGVNS, per germline. CDR3 length equals 15 residues. V shed 4 bases and J shed 4 bases, with 13 bases lying between them. CDR3 loop: CASSAPRGDNEKLFF. The CDR3 DNA reads as TGTGCCAGCAGTGCACCTAGGGGGGATAATGAAAAACTGTTTTTT.

The CDR3 DNA reads as TGTGCCAGCAGCGGCAACACCTACGAGCAGTACTTC. Protein product: CASSGNTYEQYF. V gene TRBV6-5 combines with J gene TRBJ2-7; no firm D call. Per germline, CDR1 MNHEY and CDR2 SVGAGI. The CDR3 contains 12 residues. The germline V and J ends were trimmed by 6 bases and 2 bases, with 8 bases remaining between them.

The chain joins TRBV6-4 to TRBJ2-3, with unresolved D. Germline V gene sequence: CDR1 MRHNA, CDR2 SNTAGT. CDR3 length equals 14 residues. The V end lost 4 bases, the J end lost 3 bases, and 11 bases lay between the germline ends. CDR3: CASSVGHQTDTQYF. In DNA form, the CDR3 reads TGTGCCAGCAGTGTCGGCCATCAAACAGATACGCAGTATTTT.

The V and J genes are TRBV5-4 and TRBJ1-3, with D unresolved. Germline V gene lookup returns CDR1 SGHNT and CDR2 YYREEE (reference sequence). This CDR3 region has 13 residues. Trimming shortened V by 3 bases and J by 0 bases, and 4 bases separated the two germline ends. CDR3 sequence: CASSSSSGNTIYF. The CDR3 coding sequence is TGTGCCAGCAGCTCGAGCTCTGGAAACACCATATATTTT.

V gene TRBV27 combines with J gene TRBJ2-3, with D possibly TRBD2 on 5 matching bases. V was clipped by 6 bases and J by 5 bases, with 12 bases between them. The length of the CDR3 is 13 residues. Germline V gene sequence: CDR1 MNHEY, CDR2 SMNVEV (reference sequence). CDR3 loop: CASSYLGRDTQYF. In DNA form, the CDR3 reads TGTGCCAGCAGCTATCTGGGGAGAGATACGCAGTATTTT.

A word on this clone: Other DNA variants within this sample encode the same CDR3. The rearrangement joins TRBV27 to TRBJ1-4; D unresolved. Per germline, CDR1 MNHEY and CDR2 SMNVEV (reference sequence). V was pared by 2 bases and J by 4 bases, with 8 bases between. The CDR3 consists of 14 residues. CDR3 sequence: CASSLRTGNEKLFF. The CDR3 coding sequence is TGTGCCAGCAGTTTACGGACCGGTAATGAAAAACTGTTTTTT.

To note about this clone: Other nucleotide sequences from this sample produce the same CDR3. The CDR3 region has the DNA TGTGCCAGCAGCTTAGTCGGATCCTACGAGCAGTACTTC. Translating gives CASSLVGSYEQYF. The V and J genes are TRBV11-2 and TRBJ2-7, with D uncertain. CDR1 and CDR2 from the germline V gene are SGHAT and FQNNGV. The CDR3 length is 13 residues. V lost 1 base, J lost 1 base, and 5 bases lay in between.

J is TRBJ1-1 and V is TRBV5-4, with a weak D call TRBD1 (5 bases). The CDR3 contains 13 residues. Germline CDR1 and CDR2: SGHNT and YYREEE (reference sequence). V lost 4 bases to trimming and J lost 1 base, with 8 bases between them. The CDR3 DNA reads as TGTGCCAGCAGCACAACAGGGAACACTGAAGCTTTCTTT. It codes for CASSTTGNTEAFF.

Concerning this clone itself: This specimen includes other DNA sequences encoding the same CDR3. The V gene is TRBV5-1, the J gene TRBJ2-1; D might be TRBD1 (6 bases). V was shortened by 0 bases and J by 2 bases, with 12 bases between the two germline ends. The CDR3 consists of 16 residues. Germline V gene data show CDR1 as SGHRS and CDR2 as YFSETQ. The CDR3 loop reads CASSLEGQGTYNEQFF. As DNA, the CDR3 is TGCGCCAGCAGCTTGGAGGGGCAGGGGACCTACAATGAGCAGTTCTTC.

On this clone itself: Relative to the germline gene, one junction end is altered; a read error may explain this. The rearrangement links TRBV11-3 to TRBJ2-2; D is uncertain. CDR3 size: 15 residues. CDR1 and CDR2 (germline): SGHNT, YENEEA. In DNA, the CDR3 is TGTGCCAGCAGTTTAGGAACGGCGAACACCGGGGAGCTGTTTTTT. Protein sequence: CASSLGTANTGELFF. Filled out from reference TRBV11-3 and TRBJ2-2, the complete variable domain reads EAGVVQSPRYKIIEKKQPVAFWCNPISGHNTLYWYLQNLGQGPELLIRYENEEAVDDSQLPKDRFSAERLKGVDSTLKIQPAELGDSAVYLCASSLGTANTGELFFGEGSRLTVL.

With regard to this clone: One junction end disagrees with the germline gene, perhaps due to a read error. The gene calls are TRBV9 and TRBJ1-1; the D gene is possibly TRBD1 (6 bases). This CDR3 is built from 13 residues. The V gene's germline CDR1 is SGDLS and CDR2 YYNGEE. CDR3 region: CASSVLGTTEAFF. The CDR3 nucleotides read TGTGCCAGCAGCGTATTGGGGACAACTGAGGCTTTCTTT.

With respect to this clone: Other DNA sequences from this sample encode an identical CDR3 as well. The rearrangement joins TRBV7-3 to TRBJ2-1; 14 bases fit TRBD2. CDR1 is SGHTA and CDR2 is FQGTGA in the germline V gene. J was trimmed by 9 bases and V by 5 bases; bases with no gene match: 3. The CDR3 is made up of 14 amino acids. The CDR3 is CASSLGTSGSEQFF. DNA for the CDR3: TGTGCCAGCAGCCTCGGGACTAGCGGGAGTGAGCAGTTCTTC. Complete variable domain (other parts from reference TRBV7-3 and TRBJ2-1): GAGVSQTPSNKVTEKGKYVELRCDPISGHTALYWYRQSLGQGPEFLIYFQGTGAADDSGLPNDRFFAVRPEGSVSTLKIQRTERGDSAVYLCASSLGTSGSEQFFGPGTRLTVL.

V and J are TRBV9 and TRBJ2-7; 10 bases line up with TRBD2. This CDR3 is 13 amino acids long. From germline, CDR1 is SGDLS and CDR2 YYNGEE. The V segment lost 4 bases and the J segment 6 bases; nucleotides outside the gene matches: 4. CDR3: CASSPSGRGEQYF. The CDR3 nucleotides are TGTGCCAGCAGCCCGAGCGGGAGGGGCGAGCAGTACTTC.

The chain recombines TRBV7-9 with TRBJ2-7; D could derive from TRBD1 or TRBD2 (6 bases each). Trimming shortened V by 3 bases and J by 5 bases, and 11 bases separated the two germline ends. There are 13 residues in the CDR3. CDR1 is SEHNR, CDR2 FQNEAQ, per germline (reference sequence). The CDR3 DNA is TGTGCCAGCAGCTTGGAGAGGGGGGACGAGCAGTACTTC. Amino acids: CASSLERGDEQYF.

The chain combines TRBV19 with TRBJ1-2, with D possibly matching TRBD1 (5 bases). Germline loops: CDR1 LNHDA, CDR2 SQIVND (reference sequence). Trimming removed 5 bases at V and 4 bases at J, with 14 bases between. CDR3 length: 14 residues. Here the CDR3 DNA reads TGTGCCAGTAGTTGTAGGGGTGATGGCTATGGCTACACCTTC. Translated, it gives CASSCRGDGYGYTF. Looking up the rest from reference TRBV19 and TRBJ1-2 gives the full variable domain: DGGITQSPKYLFRKEGQNVTLSCEQNLNHDAMYWYRQDPGQGLRLIYYSQIVNDFQKGDIAEGYSVSREKKESFPLTVTSAQKNPTAFYLCASSCRGDGYGYTFGSGTRLTVV.

The CDR3 protein is CASSIGDRRNTEAFF. For the CDR3, the DNA is TGTGCCAGCAGCATTGGTGACAGGAGGAACACTGAAGCTTTCTTT. The chain links TRBV5-6 to TRBJ1-1, with D possibly matching TRBD1 (6 bases). Per the germline V gene, CDR1 is SGHDT and CDR2 is YYEEEE. The V end was cut by 4 bases, the J end by 1 base, with 14 bases between. The CDR3 length is 15 residues.

The rearrangement joins TRBV5-1 to TRBJ1-2; no clear D gene. The CDR3 is made up of 12 amino acids. The V and J ends lost 6 bases and 0 bases respectively, with 6 bases between them. Germline CDR1 SGHRS, CDR2 YFSETQ. The CDR3 here is CASTDPNYGYTF. CDR3 in DNA: TGCGCCAGCACGGACCCTAACTATGGCTACACCTTC.

This clone was seen a single time. The V and J genes are TRBV4-3 and TRBJ2-2, with D perhaps TRBD1 (5 bases). The CDR3 is made up of 17 amino acids. Between the trimmed V and J ends, which lost 2 bases and 6 bases, there was a span of 19 bases. Germline V gene data show CDR1 as LGHNA and CDR2 as YSLEER. Here the CDR3 reads CASSQTSRAAGPGELFF. In DNA, the CDR3 is TGCGCCAGCAGCCAAACCTCAAGGGCCGCAGGGCCCGGGGAGCTGTTTTTT.

The sample holds one count of this clone. The V gene is TRBV19, the J gene TRBJ2-2, with a tentative D call TRBD1 (6 bases). CDR3 length: 15 amino acids. The V end lost 3 bases, the J end lost 7 bases, and 15 bases lay between the germline ends. CDR1 and CDR2 from the germline V gene are LNHDA and SQIVND (reference sequence). CDR3 protein: CASSILQGSSGELFF. The CDR3 DNA is TGTGCCAGTAGTATTTTGCAGGGGTCGAGCGGGGAGCTGTTTTTT.

This rearrangement joins TRBV18 to TRBJ2-5; 8 bases are a match to TRBD1. Per germline, CDR1 KGHSH and CDR2 LQKENI. V dropped 3 bases and J dropped 5; count of bases not matched to a gene: 8. The CDR3 spans 15 residues. The DNA of the CDR3 is TGTGCCAGCTCACCCCTTACAGGGGGTCAGGAGACCCAGTACTTC. It codes for CASSPLTGGQETQYF.